What follows are 20 T cell receptor beta chains derived from one specimen sequenced in a study of CD8+CD57+ T cells in acquired aplastic anemia (dated by TCRdb to the late 2010s). Sequenced on an Illumina HiSeq 2000. Genomic DNA served as template for TCR beta VDJ combination and CDR3 sequence profiling. TCRdb itself trimmed the public reads at Q25 with fastp, ran MiXCR and retained productive beta chains. Entries that share a CDR3 protein sequence are merged under the most common genes and DNA. Within this sample are approximately 200,000 distinct CDR3 sequences, with under 55% of them counted one time only. Just under 20% of the sample is held by the ten biggest clonotypes. Patients chosen for sequencing had shown expansion of CD8+CD57+ cells by flow cytometry. The sequenced material came from sorted CD4+, CD8+, or CD8+CD57+ T cells (not recorded which) from PBMCs. Every receptor here comes from a human donor with aplastic anemia.

This clonotype was observed many times. The chain uses TRBV6-5 and TRBJ1-5; D call uncertain. The CDR3 sequence is 12 residues long. Trimming took 6 bases from V and 9 from J, leaving 12 bases between them. Germline CDR1 and CDR2: MNHEY and SVGAGI. The CDR3 region is CASRQRSGPQHF. CDR3 sequence (DNA): TGTGCCAGCAGGCAGAGGTCCGGGCCCCAGCATTTT.

The chain combines TRBV10-1 with TRBJ1-1, with 9 bases matching TRBD1. The CDR3 is 13 residues long. Per germline, CDR1 WNHNN and CDR2 SYGVQD (reference sequence). J was trimmed by 7 bases and V by 6 bases; bases with no gene match: 6. CDR3 nucleotides: TGCGCCAGCAGCCCGCAGACAGGGGGTGAAGCTTTCTTT. It encodes CASSPQTGGEAFF.

The chain carries TRBV15 and TRBJ2-3, with 12 bases matching TRBD2. With 3 bases clipped from V and 1 base from J, the junction kept 11 bases outside the gene matches. The germline V gene has CDR1 LNHNV and CDR2 YYDKDF (reference sequence). The CDR3 is made up of 19 amino acids. The CDR3 region is CATSRQGLAGALGTDTQYF. In DNA form, the CDR3 reads TGTGCCACCAGCAGGCAGGGACTAGCGGGTGCCTTAGGCACAGATACGCAGTATTTT.

A remark on this clonotype: The junction and the germline gene differ at one end; a read error may be behind it. The CDR3 protein is CASSLSGDQPRHF. The DNA of the CDR3 is TGTGCCAGCAGCTTGTCAGGGGATCAGCCCCGGCATTTT. This chain joins TRBV5-6 and TRBJ1-5, with D possibly TRBD1 on 6 matching bases. The CDR3 covers 13 residues. Germline CDR1 reads SGHDT; CDR2 reads YYEEEE.

In DNA, the CDR3 is TGCAGTGCGAGGAGAAGGACATCTCCAGAGGGCAATCAGCCCCAGCATTTT. Translation gives CSARRRTSPEGNQPQHF. The V gene is TRBV20-1, the J gene TRBJ1-5; TRBD1 is a possible D gene (5 bases). Germline lookup yields CDR1 DFQATT and CDR2 SNEGSKA (reference sequence). CDR3 length: 17 amino acids. V was shortened by 6 bases and J by 2 bases, with 23 bases between the two germline ends.

The sample holds many counts of this clonotype. The J gene is TRBJ1-6, the V gene TRBV5-6; D is unclear. The CDR3 totals 14 residues. Trimming removed 1 base from V and 9 bases from J, with 11 bases in between. Germline assignment: CDR1 SGHDT and CDR2 YYEEEE. The CDR3 is CASSLLQKGSPLHF. Here the CDR3 DNA reads TGTGCCAGCAGCTTGTTACAGAAGGGTTCACCCCTCCACTTT.

The table lists this clonotype with a few counts. The chain couples TRBV29-1 to TRBJ1-2; the D gene is possibly TRBD1 (5 bases). The germline V and J ends were trimmed by 3 bases and 7 bases, with 9 bases remaining between them. CDR3 length: 11 residues. The V gene's germline CDR1 is SQVTM and CDR2 ANQGSEA. The CDR3 spells CSVEGDRGYTF. As DNA, the CDR3 is TGCAGCGTTGAGGGGGACCGTGGCTACACCTTC.

In this sample, this clonotype turned up many times. The CDR3 DNA reads as TGCGCCAGCAGTCTTCAGGTTAGCTCCTATAATTCACCCCTCCACTTT. Amino acid sequence: CASSLQVSSYNSPLHF. The chain carries TRBV4-1 and TRBJ1-6, with D hard to call. Germline V gene lookup returns CDR1 MGHRA and CDR2 YSYEKL. V lost 6 bases to trimming and J lost 0 bases, with 12 bases between them. The CDR3 is made up of 16 amino acids.

This clonotype was detected once. The gene calls are TRBV20-1 and TRBJ1-2; a weak D match, TRBD1 (5 bases). The CDR3 covers 12 residues. V was shortened by 1 base and J by 2 bases, with 5 bases between the two germline ends. The germline CDR1 and CDR2 sequences are DFQATT and SNEGSKA (reference sequence). The CDR3 spells CSARGQNYGYTF. CDR3 sequence (DNA): TGCAGTGCTAGAGGACAGAACTATGGCTACACCTTC.

At least ten counts were recorded for this clonotype. For the CDR3, the DNA is TGCGCCAGCAGCCCCCAGGGATTGAAGAATTCACCCCTCCACTTT. Its translation: CASSPQGLKNSPLHF. This sequence joins TRBV5-1 and TRBJ1-6, with a weak D call TRBD1 (5 bases). This CDR3 is 15 amino acids long. The V end was cut by 4 bases, the J end by 7 bases, with 15 bases between. Germline lookup yields CDR1 SGHRS and CDR2 YFSETQ.

This chain uses TRBV20-1 with TRBJ2-4; 10 nucleotides line up with TRBD1. This CDR3 is 15 amino acids long. The junction had 8 bases not matched to a gene; V was cut back by 2 bases and J by 7 bases. Per the germline V gene, CDR1 is DFQATT and CDR2 is SNEGSKA (reference sequence). The CDR3 DNA sequence: TGCAGTGCTAGAAACCCGGGACAGGGGAGGAACATTCAGTACTTC. Its protein product is CSARNPGQGRNIQYF.

This clonotype occurred many times. The chain couples TRBV19 to TRBJ1-1; 7 nucleotides align to TRBD1. This CDR3 contains 18 residues. The J segment lost 1 base and the V segment lost 5 bases, leaving 16 bases of the junction unmatched. From germline, CDR1 is LNHDA and CDR2 SQIVND (reference sequence). The CDR3 nucleotides are TGTGCCAGTAGTCCCTTGAGGAGGGGGCGAGCGCAGAACACTGAAGCTTTCTTT. Translating gives CASSPLRRGRAQNTEAFF.

About this clonotype: This may arise from a read error, as a much more abundant clone is one base away. The V call is TRBV7-9, the J call TRBJ1-2, with 9 bases identical to TRBD1. J gave up 8 bases and V 3 bases, and 10 bases lay outside the gene matches. Per the germline V gene, CDR1 is SEHNR and CDR2 is FQNEAQ (reference sequence). CDR3 length: 15 residues. The CDR3 DNA reads as TGTGCCAGCAGCTTTGACAGGGGGTATTTCGGCGGCTACACCTTC. It encodes CASSFDRGYFGGYTF. Based on the CDR3 plus reference TRBV7-9 and TRBJ1-2, the full variable domain is DTGVSQNPRHKITKRGQNVTFRCDPISEHNRLYWYRQTLGQGPEFLTYFQNEAQLEKSRLLSDRFSAERPKGSFSTLEIQRTEQGDSAMYLCASSFDRGYFGGYTFGSGTRLTVV.

This chain connects TRBV19 to TRBJ2-1, with D perhaps matching TRBD1 or TRBD2 (7 bases each). The CDR3 consists of 14 residues. CDR1 is LNHDA, CDR2 SQIVND, per germline (reference sequence). V was pared by 7 bases and J by 12 bases, with 22 bases between. CDR3 bases: TGTGCCAGTAAGTCAGGGGGGGGCCCAGATACGCAGTTCTTC. As protein: CASKSGGGPDTQFF.

The rearrangement uses TRBV25-1 and TRBJ1-1; perhaps TRBD1 as D (6 bases). Germline lookup yields CDR1 MGHDK and CDR2 SYGVNS. Trimming removed 0 bases at V and 4 bases at J, with 15 bases between. The CDR3 runs to 16 residues. The CDR3 DNA sequence: TGTGCCAGCAGTGAATATACGGGGGCGCCGGGCACTGAAGCTTTCTTT. This encodes CASSEYTGAPGTEAFF.

The CDR3 DNA sequence: TGTGCCATCCTCCCCGGGACAGGGAACGATGGCTACACCTTC. The encoded protein is CAILPGTGNDGYTF. The rearrangement uses TRBV10-3 and TRBJ1-2, with 9 bases aligning to TRBD1. Germline V gene lookup returns CDR1 ENHRY and CDR2 SYGVKD. CDR3 length equals 14 residues. Trimming cost V 8 bases and J 6 bases; bases outside gene matches: 10.

The rearrangement joins TRBV5-1 to TRBJ1-2; weak D call: TRBD1 (5 bases). The germline V gene encodes CDR1 SGHRS and CDR2 YFSETQ. The CDR3 consists of 11 residues. V lost 5 bases and J lost 10, with 12 bases in between. The CDR3 DNA reads TGCGCCAGCAGATTCAGGGATCCCTACACCTTC. Its protein is CASRFRDPYTF.

The V gene is TRBV18, the J gene TRBJ1-1; tentative D call: TRBD1 (6 bases). CDR3 length: 14 amino acids. In germline, CDR1 is KGHSH, CDR2 LQKENI. V was clipped by 1 base and J by 3 bases, with 9 bases between them. The CDR3 nucleotides read TGTGCCAGCTCACCACAGGGGGGGTACACTGAAGCTTTCTTT. Protein: CASSPQGGYTEAFF.

Ten or more counts support this clonotype. This chain connects TRBV7-9 to TRBJ1-4, with 7 bases that match TRBD1. Germline trimming cut 6 bases from V and 2 bases from J; bases unmatched to any gene: 3. CDR3 length equals 14 residues. Germline lookup yields CDR1 SEHNR and CDR2 FQNEAQ (reference sequence). DNA of the CDR3: TGTGCCAGCAGTGCAGGGGGTACTAATGAAAAACTGTTTTTT. It specifies CASSAGGTNEKLFF.

This clonotype was counted a single time. The chain recombines TRBV24-1 with TRBJ1-6; 11 bases are a match to TRBD1. This CDR3 spans 16 amino acids. The V gene end was trimmed by 9 bases and the J gene end by 6 bases; junction bases not matched to a gene: 9. Per germline, CDR1 KGHDR and CDR2 SFDVKD. The CDR3 sequence is CATLGQGAHSNSPLHF. The CDR3, as DNA: TGTGCCACCCTCGGACAGGGGGCCCACTCTAATTCACCCCTCCACTTT.